A single sample gave rise to the 16 T cell receptor beta chains below, sequenced in a study of control samples from healthy donors and cancer patients. Data came from immunoSEQ multiplex PCR; TCRdb stores just in-frame clones and leaves some out. The sample comprises roughly 150,000 clones, 85% to 90% of which are singletons, and approximately 1.6% rests with the top ten. Sequenced sample: blood. These receptors were obtained from a man younger than 30 in good health.

This clone was detected only once. J is TRBJ1-2 and V is TRBV4-3; D is uncertain. The CDR3 has 15 residues. The germline gives CDR1 LGHNA, CDR2 YSLEER. With 2 bases removed from V and 4 bases from J, the gap between germline ends came to 14 bases. The DNA of the CDR3 is TGCGCCAGCAGCCAATCTCGGACGGCTATCTATGGCTACACCTTC. Translation: CASSQSRTAIYGYTF.

This clone appeared a few times. The CDR3 reads CASSSNRNTEAFF. The CDR3 region has the DNA TGTGCCAGCAGCTCCAACAGGAACACTGAAGCTTTCTTT. V usage is TRBV5-4 and J usage is TRBJ1-1; D is unresolved. Trimming removed 3 bases from V and 1 base from J, with 7 bases in between. Looked up from germline, CDR1 is SGHNT and CDR2 is YYREEE (reference sequence). The CDR3 loop spans 13 amino acids.

This chain links TRBV5-6 with TRBJ2-3; D unclear. The CDR3 is 12 amino acids. V dropped 6 bases and J dropped 4 bases, with 9 bases sitting between them. The germline V gene encodes CDR1 SGHDT and CDR2 YYEEEE. For the CDR3, the DNA is TGTGCCAGCACTCAGTGGGCAGATACGCAGTATTTT. This encodes CASTQWADTQYF.

This chain connects TRBV3-1 (or the pseudogene TRBV3-2) to TRBJ1-3; D possibly corresponds to TRBD1 (5 bases). Trimming shortened V by 5 bases and J by 0 bases, and 8 bases separated the two germline ends. The CDR3 is 14 amino acids. Germline CDR1 and CDR2: LGHDT and YNNKEL (reference sequence). The CDR3 loop reads CASSFGGSGNTIYF. DNA for the CDR3: TGTGCCAGCAGCTTCGGGGGCTCTGGAAACACCATATATTTT.

This sequence joins TRBV6-4 and TRBJ1-1, with a weak D call TRBD1 (6 bases). This CDR3 has 16 amino acids. Germline lookup yields CDR1 MRHNA and CDR2 SNTAGT. V lost 0 bases, J lost 2 bases, and 13 bases lay in between. In DNA form, the CDR3 reads TGTGCCAGCAGTGACTCGTGGGACACCAAAAACACTGAAGCTTTCTTT. Translated, it gives CASSDSWDTKNTEAFF.

The rearrangement uses TRBV5-1 and TRBJ1-2; a possible D gene is TRBD1 (6 bases). CDR1 SGHRS and CDR2 YFSETQ come from the germline V gene. This CDR3 comprises 15 residues. V gave up 4 bases and J gave up 7 bases, with 20 bases separating them. CDR3 in amino acids: CASSEDSRVGAGYTF. The CDR3 DNA reads TGCGCCAGCAGCGAAGACTCTAGGGTGGGGGCTGGCTACACCTTC.

The rearrangement links TRBV4-2 to TRBJ1-2, with D tentatively TRBD1 (5 bases). The CDR3 consists of 17 residues. V was pared by 3 bases and J by 6 bases, with 23 bases between. The germline gives CDR1 LGHNA, CDR2 YNFKEQ. This CDR3 reads CASSQGGEGKGRNGYTF. CDR3 DNA: TGTGCCAGCAGCCAGGGTGGTGAGGGGAAAGGACGGAATGGCTACACCTTC.

The chain combines TRBV19 with TRBJ1-1; D not resolved. There are 15 residues in the CDR3. Per germline, CDR1 LNHDA and CDR2 SQIVND (reference sequence). Trimming shortened V by 3 bases and J by 0 bases, and 11 bases separated the two germline ends. The CDR3 DNA follows: TGTGCCAGTAGTATTGTGCGGTCAATGAACACTGAAGCTTTCTTT. Its translation is CASSIVRSMNTEAFF.

The chain joins TRBV14 to TRBJ2-7; 8 bases are shared with TRBD1. The trim removed 2 bases at V and 0 bases at J, leaving 6 bases unmatched. CDR3 length equals 16 residues. Germline V gene data show CDR1 as SGHDN and CDR2 as FVKESK. CDR3 bases: TGTGCCAGCAGCCAATACCGGACAGGGATCTCCTACGAGCAGTACTTC. Its translation is CASSQYRTGISYEQYF.

The chain recombines TRBV7-6 with TRBJ1-4, with D perhaps TRBD1 (5 bases). The CDR3 sequence is 17 residues long. The germline V gene has CDR1 SGHVS and CDR2 FNYEAQ. V lost 2 bases and J 5 bases, leaving 18 bases between the germline ends. CDR3 coding DNA: TGTGCCAGCAGCTTAAGTACGGGTCAGGGTCTGAATGAAAAACTGTTTTTT. This codes for CASSLSTGQGLNEKLFF.

The chain links TRBV7-8 to TRBJ2-7; a weak D match, TRBD1 (5 bases). Trimming stripped 2 bases from V and 2 bases from J, with 13 bases between. The germline CDR1 and CDR2 sequences are SGHVS and FQNEAQ. The CDR3 length is 15 residues. The CDR3 sequence: CASSLLRHRPYEQYF. The CDR3 region has the DNA TGTGCCAGCAGCTTACTAAGGCACAGGCCCTACGAGCAGTACTTC.

The chain combines TRBV3-1 (or the pseudogene TRBV3-2) with TRBJ1-1; no firm D call. The CDR3 runs 14 residues. V was pared by 0 bases and J by 8 bases, with 13 bases between. From germline, CDR1 is LGHDT and CDR2 YNNKEL (reference sequence). The CDR3 sequence is CASSQDLGSAEAFF. The DNA for the CDR3 is TGTGCCAGCAGCCAAGATCTGGGCAGCGCGGAAGCTTTCTTT.

The chain links TRBV30 to TRBJ2-7; D may be TRBD1 (5 bases). This CDR3 has 11 amino acids. The germline V gene encodes CDR1 GTSNPN and CDR2 SVGIG (reference sequence). With 3 bases removed from V and 7 bases from J, the gap between germline ends came to 10 bases. The CDR3 DNA follows: TGTGCCTGGAGGGGAAGGGGAGAGCAGTACTTC. This codes for CAWRGRGEQYF.

The chain has TRBV7-9 and TRBJ2-1; perhaps TRBD1 as D (7 bases). CDR3 length: 15 amino acids. Germline V gene lookup returns CDR1 SEHNR and CDR2 FQNEAQ (reference sequence). The V and J ends lost 5 bases and 6 bases respectively, with 17 bases between them. The CDR3 bases are TGTGCCAGCAGCCCTCGACAGGGAGGTGGCAATGAGCAGTTCTTC. Translation: CASSPRQGGGNEQFF.

The rearrangement links TRBV7-2 to TRBJ1-2; D perhaps matches TRBD1 (5 bases). The germline gives CDR1 SGHTA, CDR2 FQGNSA. The V end was cut by 3 bases, the J end by 2 bases, with 10 bases between. The CDR3 is 14 amino acids. CDR3 loop: CASSFWGQNYGYTF. CDR3 in DNA: TGTGCCAGCAGCTTCTGGGGCCAGAACTATGGCTACACCTTC.

J is TRBJ2-7 and V is TRBV6-5; TRBD1 agrees at 9 bases. There are 15 residues in the CDR3. Looked up from germline, CDR1 is MNHEY and CDR2 is SVGAGI. V shed 7 bases, J shed 2 bases, and the junction held 9 bases outside the gene matches. The CDR3 DNA reads TGTGCCAGCACCCGATCGCGGGACAGGGCCTACGAGCAGTACTTC. Its protein is CASTRSRDRAYEQYF.